These 7 T cell receptor beta chains share one sample of origin, sequenced in a study of glioma-infiltrating T cells after dendritic cell vaccination. Generated by immunoSEQ multiplex PCR, the TCRdb table keeps only in-frame clones and is missing some. Of roughly 100,000 clones in the sample, approximately 81% were seen once. Source: blood, taken before dendritic cell vaccination. The receptors were gathered from a human donor with glioblastoma.

The genes are TRBV5-1 and TRBJ2-7; the D gene is possibly TRBD1 (5 bases). The CDR3 loop spans 13 amino acids. Germline assignment: CDR1 SGHRS and CDR2 YFSETQ. Trimming removed 2 bases from V and 1 base from J, with 7 bases in between. CDR3 loop: CASSFQGSYEQYF. CDR3 nucleotides: TGCGCCAGCAGCTTCCAGGGATCCTACGAGCAGTACTTC.

The chain links TRBV7-6 to TRBJ2-5, with 8 nucleotides matching TRBD2. The CDR3 loop spans 13 amino acids. Germline V gene data show CDR1 as SGHVS and CDR2 as FNYEAQ. V was pared by 7 bases and J by 5 bases, with 6 bases of the junction left unmatched. DNA of the CDR3: TGTGCCAGCACCCCGGGGGGGGGCGAGACCCAGTACTTC. It codes for CASTPGGGETQYF.

The V call is TRBV5-6, the J call TRBJ1-1; a weak D match, TRBD1 (5 bases). The CDR3 loop spans 12 amino acids. Germline V gene lookup returns CDR1 SGHDT and CDR2 YYEEEE. The V end lost 4 bases, the J end lost 3 bases, and 7 bases lay between the germline ends. CDR3 sequence reads: CASSRGDTEAFF. In DNA, the CDR3 is TGTGCCAGCAGCCGGGGGGACACTGAAGCTTTCTTT.

The table lists this clone with a few counts. The chain carries TRBV6-1 and TRBJ1-5, with TRBD1 as a possible D gene (6 bases). This CDR3 is 15 amino acids long. Trimming stripped 4 bases from V and 0 bases from J, with 10 bases between. In germline, CDR1 is MNHNS, CDR2 SASEGT. The CDR3 protein is CASSVGGDSNQPQHF. CDR3 DNA sequence: TGTGCCAGCAGTGTAGGGGGGGATAGCAATCAGCCCCAGCATTTT.

The V call is TRBV11-2, the J call TRBJ2-1, with 12 bases lining up with TRBD2. The junction had 6 bases not matched to a gene; V was cut back by 5 bases and J by 7 bases. The CDR3 has 15 amino acids. CDR1 is SGHAT, CDR2 FQNNGV, per germline. This chain's CDR3 is CASSPSGGARNEQFF. CDR3 in DNA: TGTGCCAGCAGCCCTAGCGGGGGGGCCAGGAATGAGCAGTTCTTC. The full variable domain, rest sourced from reference TRBV11-2 and TRBJ2-1, is EAGVAQSPRYKIIEKRQSVAFWCNPISGHATLYWYQQILGQGPKLLIQFQNNGVVDDSQLPKDRFSAERLKGVDSTLKIQPAKLEDSAVYLCASSPSGGARNEQFFGPGTRLTVL.

The CDR3 loop reads CASSRRGYQETQYF. As DNA, the CDR3 is TGTGCCAGCAGCCGACGGGGGTACCAAGAGACCCAGTACTTC. The chain has TRBV5-6 and TRBJ2-5; weak D call: TRBD2 (6 bases). CDR3 length equals 14 residues. V lost 4 bases to trimming and J lost 0 bases, with 10 bases between them. Germline V gene sequence: CDR1 SGHDT, CDR2 YYEEEE.

The chain employs TRBV7-7 and TRBJ2-1; D might be TRBD1 (5 bases). Trimming left V 3 bases short and J 7 bases short, with 10 bases between. The CDR3 loop spans 13 amino acids. The V gene's germline CDR1 is SSHAT and CDR2 FNYEAQ (reference sequence). As DNA, the CDR3 is TGTGCCAGCAGCTTTCTTAAGGGGAATGAGCAGTTCTTC. Translating gives CASSFLKGNEQFF.